This T cell receptor (beta chain) is from a study of blood T cells in healthy people across ages (dated by TCRdb to the mid-2010s). Study-wide context: Template switching captured roughly one uniquely barcoded TCR beta cDNA molecule per two T cells in model experiments. Age-related changes in TCR beta repertoire diversity were measured in the study by deep sequencing normalized with unique cDNA molecular identifiers. The donors were divided into four age groups: young (average approximately 17 years), middle-aged (approximately 39), aged (about 60) and long-lived (roughly 82). To avoid experimental bias, donors of different ages were distributed randomly across sequencing lanes. Using the same blood draw, the study looked at two additional independent replicas of 1 million unique cDNA reads for two donors, one aged 18 to 30 and the other aged 80 or older. Overall results and qualifications from the work: There was a strong correlation between observed TCR beta diversity and the percentage of naive T cells measured by flow cytometry. Estimates of total diversity from one million sequenced T cells were regarded as lower bounds and underestimates. Conclusive comparison of naive and antigen-experienced compartments was prevented by the profiling of bulk unsorted PBMCs. As age increased, observed TCR beta diversity per million T cells dropped in a roughly linear way, and a significant reduction was already evident by age around 41. Compared with the aged group, the long-lived group had more naive CD4+ T cells, fewer expanded clones and increased TCR diversity, suggesting age selection. The CMV infection status of donors was not known, potentially confounding age-related changes in expanded clonotypes.

The donors were around 39 Caucasian individuals from Russia, aged roughly 6 to 100 years, who were systemically healthy. Each donor gave ten milliliters of peripheral blood, drawn into EDTA-treated Vacutainer tubes. PBMCs were isolated by Ficoll-Paque density-gradient centrifugation, with at least 7 million obtained per sample. Trizol reagent was used to extract total RNA from the PBMCs, yielding at least 6 micrograms per sample. Naive CD45RAhigh/CD27high T cell percentages were measured by flow cytometry on a PBMC aliquot from every donor. A remark on this clonotype: Its recognized antigen is unknown. No base quality values were provided; no much bigger clone lies one nucleotide off.

The germline V gene (reference sequence) specifies LGHDT as CDR1 and YNNKEL as CDR2. The CDR3 holds 16 amino acids from the cysteine to the phenylalanine. Only CDR3 DNA remains: 48 bases, in frame from the first base. V loses 4 bases at its end and J loses 7 bases; junction bases beyond the gene matches: 8. Library generation was performed with 5' RACE. Sequencing instrument: Illumina HiSeq 2500. A second PCR of 7 to 11 cycles was performed with a sample-barcoded 5' primer and a J-beta primer mix. A unique molecular identifier was introduced onto each TCR beta cDNA molecule by a template-switch 5' adaptor carrying 12 random nucleotides. Each sample yielded at least 3 million CDR3-containing paired-end reads. First-strand cDNA was synthesized from all RNA with the Mint cDNA synthesis kit, primed by a TRBC-specific oligonucleotide. Following uracil-DNA glycosylase treatment, a first 18-cycle PCR with universal primers M1SS and BC2_uni_R was performed on all cDNA. Per the authors' processing: Each sample was normalized by randomly selecting 1 million high-quality reads, each carrying a distinct molecular identifier. Reads with shared molecular identifiers were discarded instead of being binned into consensus sequences. MiTCR, run with a Q25 quality threshold and the strictest error-elimination algorithm, handled CDR3 identification, clonotype clustering and error correction. Lower-bound total TCR beta diversity was estimated with a nonparametric unseen species model using Euler transformation. Clones were called with MiXCR by TCRdb after fastp trimmed the public reads at Q25, and only in-frame beta chains were retained. Every entry covers one CDR3 protein and lists the most common genes and DNA from its rows. V and J calls and clone size were set by TCRdb, not the authors. The sample yields approximately 730,000 distinct CDR3 sequences; roughly 47% were counted once. The ten biggest clones cover 20% to 25% of the sample.

This chain is built from TRBV3-1 and TRBJ1-6, with TRBD1 identical over 9 junction bases. This receptor was identified in a woman aged 55-70 years in good health. The sample taken for sequencing was blood. The DNA sequence is as follows: TGTGCCAGCAGCCCTAGGGACAGGGCGAAGAATTCACCCCTCCACTTT. This is translated as CASSPRDRAKNSPLHF.